The rows below give T cell receptor beta chains drawn from one sample of a study of OX40 agonist ivuxolimab in advanced cancers. Generated by immunoSEQ multiplex PCR, the TCRdb table keeps only in-frame clones and is missing some. The repertoire holds about 64,000 clones, around 83% seen once, with about 5% in the top ten. The sequencing here drew on CD4+ or CD8+ T cells sorted from blood, taken in a trial of the OX40 agonist ivuxolimab. The origin of the receptors is an adult with an advanced solid tumor such as melanoma, head and neck, liver or kidney cancer. Each CDR3 is given with its conserved first and last residue. D genes are given only for firm matches. Part of the rows lack a size; the others show once, few, many or a class for expanded clones.

TRBV13	NA	NA	TRBJ2-2	CASSLTRTRRRGGTGELFF	TGTGCCAGCAGCTTAACCCGGACCAGGAGGAGAGGGGGTACCGGGGAGCTGTTTTTT
TRBV9	NA	NA	TRBJ1-2	CASSHIQGGYGYTF	TGTGCCAGCAGCCACATACAGGGAGGATATGGCTACACCTTC
TRBV14	NA	NA	TRBJ1-4	CASRRGTHEKLFF	TGTGCCAGCAGAAGGGGGACCCATGAAAAACTGTTTTTT
TRBV21-1	NA	NA	TRBJ2-2	CASSKGTRHWGFRVSGELFF	TGTGCCAGCAGCAAAGGGACGCGCCACTGGGGGTTTAGGGTATCCGGGGAGCTGTTTTTT
TRBV19	NA	NA	TRBJ2-1	CASSTSYNEQFF	TGTGCCAGTAGCACATCTTACAATGAGCAGTTCTTC
TRBV6-1	NA	few	TRBJ1-5	CASSDGGENQPQHF	TGTGCCAGCAGTGATGGGGGGGAAAATCAGCCCCAGCATTTT
TRBV5-6	TRBD2	NA	TRBJ2-5	CASSLEGLAGVLRETQYF	TGTGCCAGCAGCTTGGAGGGACTAGCGGGAGTACTTAGGGAGACCCAGTACTTC
TRBV18	NA	NA	TRBJ1-1	CASSSVDRNTEAFF	TGTGCCAGCTCATCGGTGGACAGAAACACTGAAGCTTTCTTT
TRBV29-1	TRBD1	NA	TRBJ2-1	CSGNRGWSSYNEQFF	TGCAGCGGCAACAGGGGCTGGAGCTCCTACAATGAGCAGTTCTTC
TRBV27	TRBD2	NA	TRBJ2-1	CASSLRGWGLAVPPSYNEQFF	TGTGCCAGCAGTTTACGGGGGTGGGGACTAGCGGTCCCCCCTTCCTACAATGAGCAGTTCTTC
TRBV6-5	TRBD1	NA	TRBJ1-6	CATRGTGDNSPLHF	TGTGCCACACGGGGGACAGGGGATAATTCACCCCTCCACTTT
TRBV2	TRBD1	few	TRBJ1-3	CASRDRGNTIYF	TGTGCCAGCAGGGACAGGGGAAACACCATATATTTT
TRBV7-2	NA	NA	TRBJ2-1	CASSFTANNEQFF	TGTGCCAGCAGCTTTACAGCAAACAATGAGCAGTTCTTC
TRBV18	TRBD1	NA	TRBJ1-1	CASSRGTGTANTEAFF	TGTGCCAGCTCACGCGGAACCGGGACAGCGAACACTGAAGCTTTCTTT
TRBV5-4	NA	NA	TRBJ1-1	CASSLPSGFPSEAFF	TGTGCCAGCAGCTTACCATCAGGGTTCCCCTCTGAAGCTTTCTTT
TRBV7-6	TRBD1	NA	TRBJ2-1	CASSLGTGGLNEQFF	TGTGCCAGCAGCCTTGGGACAGGGGGCCTCAATGAGCAGTTCTTC
TRBV10-3	TRBD1	NA	TRBJ2-7	CAIRGTGYEQYF	TGTGCCATCAGGGGGACAGGCTACGAGCAGTACTTC
TRBV29-1	NA	few	TRBJ2-1	CSVKGYPSSYNEQFF	TGCAGCGTTAAGGGGTACCCCAGCTCCTACAATGAGCAGTTCTTC
TRBV6-1	NA	NA	TRBJ1-1	CASSERSPNTEAFF	TGTGCCAGCAGTGAAAGGAGTCCGAACACTGAAGCTTTCTTT
TRBV4-1	NA	NA	TRBJ1-5	CASSQEGGADQPQHF	TGCGCCAGCAGCCAAGAGGGTGGGGCGGATCAGCCCCAGCATTTT
TRBV5-1	NA	NA	TRBJ1-2	CASSLAQNGYTF	TGCGCCAGCAGCTTGGCCCAAAATGGCTACACCTTC
TRBV10-3	NA	medium-sized	TRBJ1-1	CAISESGTVNTEAFF	TGTGCCATCAGTGAGTCGGGGACGGTGAACACTGAAGCTTTCTTT
TRBV7-3	NA	NA	TRBJ1-1	CASSLSMVANTEAFF	TGTGCCAGCAGCTTGTCCATGGTGGCGAACACTGAAGCTTTCTTT
TRBV4-2	TRBD1	NA	TRBJ2-7	CASSQEWDSNYEQYF	TGTGCCAGCAGCCAAGAGTGGGACAGCAACTACGAGCAGTACTTC
TRBV5-1	TRBD1	NA	TRBJ1-1	CASAPEGDRMSTEAFF	TGCGCCAGCGCCCCTGAAGGGGACAGGATGTCCACTGAAGCTTTCTTT
TRBV7-9	NA	NA	TRBJ1-2	CASSPSRVGYGYTF	TGTGCCAGCAGCCCATCGAGGGTCGGCTATGGCTACACCTTC
TRBV5-8	NA	NA	TRBJ1-5	CASSSQGTSNQPQHF	TGTGCCAGCAGTTCACAGGGTACTAGCAATCAGCCCCAGCATTTT
TRBV7-2	NA	NA	TRBJ1-1	CASNVGGGHTEAFF	TGTGCCAGCAACGTCGGGGGCGGTCACACTGAAGCTTTCTTT
TRBV27	TRBD2	NA	TRBJ2-7	CASSSTHRGLQSYEQYF	TGTGCCAGCAGTTCGACGCACCGGGGACTACAATCCTACGAGCAGTACTTC
TRBV18	NA	NA	TRBJ2-1	CASSPVNEQFF	TGTGCCAGCTCCCCTGTGAATGAGCAGTTCTTC
TRBV27	TRBD2	NA	TRBJ2-2	CASSLQGLANTGELFF	TGTGCCAGCAGTTTACAGGGACTAGCGAACACCGGGGAGCTGTTTTTT
TRBV5-1	TRBD2	NA	TRBJ2-2	CASSLWVPSGARAGDTGELFF	TGCGCCAGCAGCTTGTGGGTGCCTAGCGGAGCGCGAGCCGGGGACACCGGGGAGCTGTTTTTT
TRBV18	TRBD1	NA	TRBJ2-1	CASSPGQVFNEQFF	TGTGCCAGCTCACCGGGACAGGTTTTCAATGAGCAGTTCTTC
TRBV4-1	NA	NA	TRBJ1-2	CASSQGATPRGYTF	TGTGCCAGCAGCCAAGGGGCCACCCCGAGAGGCTACACCTTC
TRBV18	TRBD2	NA	TRBJ2-5	CASARTSSSQETQYF	TGTGCCAGCGCCAGGACTAGCTCTTCGCAAGAGACCCAGTACTTC
TRBV5-1	NA	once	TRBJ2-7	CASSGPGGNEQYF	TGCGCCAGCAGTGGGCCTGGCGGGAACGAGCAGTACTTC
TRBV5-4	TRBD1	once	TRBJ2-3	CATRSSGTGGPDTQYF	TGTGCCACCCGAAGCTCAGGGACAGGGGGCCCAGATACGCAGTATTTT
TRBV5-6	TRBD1	NA	TRBJ1-6	CASSSKRFARTGVSPLHF	TGTGCCAGCAGCTCAAAACGATTCGCCAGGACAGGAGTATCACCCCTCCACTTT
TRBV6-1	NA	NA	TRBJ1-5	CASSEAGHSNQPQHF	TGTGCCAGCAGCGAAGCGGGGCACAGCAATCAGCCCCAGCATTTT
TRBV30	NA	NA	TRBJ1-3	CAWGGVPGNTIYF	TGTGCCTGGGGGGGCGTACCTGGAAACACCATATATTTT
TRBV13	TRBD1	once	TRBJ1-5	CASSQQGAQPQHF	TGTGCCAGCAGCCAACAGGGGGCACAGCCCCAGCATTTT
TRBV2	TRBD1	NA	TRBJ1-4	CASSERTGANEKLFF	TGTGCCAGCAGTGAGAGGACAGGGGCTAATGAAAAACTGTTTTTT
TRBV6-4	TRBD2	NA	TRBJ2-3	CASSDIAGSSDTQYF	TGTGCCAGCAGTGACATAGCGGGGTCGTCGGATACGCAGTATTTT
TRBV7-2	NA	NA	TRBJ1-5	CASSIQENQPQHF	TGTGCCAGCAGCATACAGGAGAATCAGCCCCAGCATTTT
TRBV5-8	TRBD1	NA	TRBJ1-1	CASSQGQGNTAFF	TGTGCCAGCAGCCAGGGACAGGGAAATACAGCTTTCTTT
TRBV11-2	NA	few	TRBJ1-1	CASSLGAGLMNTEAFF	TGTGCCAGCAGCTTAGGGGCGGGTTTAATGAACACTGAAGCTTTCTTT
TRBV4-1	TRBD1	NA	TRBJ2-7	CASSHGTEGEQYF	TGCGCCAGCAGCCATGGGACAGAGGGGGAGCAGTACTTC
TRBV9	NA	NA	TRBJ2-3	CASSVESGVSTDTQYF	TGTGCCAGCAGCGTAGAGTCGGGGGTGAGCACAGATACGCAGTATTTT
TRBV19	NA	NA	TRBJ1-3	CASSMLGAGGNTIYF	TGTGCCAGTAGTATGTTGGGGGCTGGAGGAAACACCATATATTTT
TRBV19	NA	NA	TRBJ1-2	CASSIGDSTNYGYTF	TGTGCCAGTAGTATAGGGGACTCAACTAACTATGGCTACACCTTC
TRBV9	NA	NA	TRBJ2-5	CASSVAFGGGEQTQYF	TGTGCCAGCAGCGTAGCCTTCGGAGGGGGCGAACAGACCCAGTACTTC
TRBV19	NA	NA	TRBJ1-2	CATKLGQTDVYGYTF	TGTGCCACTAAGCTAGGACAGACAGATGTCTATGGCTACACCTTC
TRBV6-6	NA	NA	TRBJ1-6	CASYGTANSPLHF	TGTGCCAGCTACGGGACGGCAAATTCACCCCTCCACTTT
TRBV19	NA	once	TRBJ1-2	CASSIGVGYTF	TGTGCCAGTAGTATTGGGGTCGGCTACACCTTC
TRBV5-1	NA	NA	TRBJ1-4	CASSLSDRTKEKLFF	TGCGCCAGCAGCCTTTCGGACAGAACGAAGGAAAAACTGTTTTTT